The 31 T cell receptor beta chains reported below all come from one sample, sequenced in a study of T cell responses to AZD1222 COVID-19 vaccine. Repertoires were generated with immunoSEQ multiplex PCR, while TCRdb's copy carries only in-frame clones and drops some. The sample shows about 170,000 clones, just over 90% of them seen only once. This specimen consisted of peripheral blood, obtained on day 0 of AZD1222 vaccination. These receptor sequences come from an adult in good health.

J is TRBJ1-5 and V is TRBV6-5; D not certain. The germline V gene has CDR1 MNHEY and CDR2 SVGAGI. CDR3 length equals 12 residues. V lost 4 bases and J lost 6, with 7 bases in between. CDR3 sequence reads: CASSSGVQPQHF. The DNA for the CDR3 is TGTGCCAGCAGTTCAGGAGTTCAGCCCCAGCATTTT.

The chain combines TRBV27 with TRBJ2-2; the D gene is possibly TRBD1 (5 bases). V lost 2 bases and J 4 bases, leaving 8 bases between the germline ends. This CDR3 region has 14 residues. The germline V gene encodes CDR1 MNHEY and CDR2 SMNVEV (reference sequence). The CDR3 DNA reads as TGTGCCAGCAGTTTAGTGGGGCTCACCGGGGAGCTGTTTTTT. It translates to CASSLVGLTGELFF.

V is TRBV6-5 and J is TRBJ2-2, with TRBD1 matching over 10 bases. Germline lookup yields CDR1 MNHEY and CDR2 SVGAGI. With V trimmed by 6 bases and J by 7 bases, 8 bases remained unmatched. This CDR3 is 15 amino acids long. In nucleotides, the CDR3 is TGTGCCAGCAGCAAAGACAGGGGGCCGGTCGGGGAGCTGTTTTTT. Protein: CASSKDRGPVGELFF.

The chain links TRBV7-9 to TRBJ2-7; 10 nucleotides align to TRBD1. Germline V gene sequence: CDR1 SEHNR, CDR2 FQNEAQ (reference sequence). After removal of 4 bases from V and 4 bases from J, the junction contained 7 bases not matched to a gene. This CDR3 contains 15 residues. This CDR3 reads CASSSWWTGGYEQYF. CDR3 nucleotides: TGTGCCAGCAGCTCGTGGTGGACAGGGGGGTACGAGCAGTACTTC. Full variable domain (remainder filled in from reference TRBV7-9 and TRBJ2-7): DTGVSQNPRHKITKRGQNVTFRCDPISEHNRLYWYRQTLGQGPEFLTYFQNEAQLEKSRLLSDRFSAERPKGSFSTLEIQRTEQGDSAMYLCASSSWWTGGYEQYFGPGTRLTVT.

The chain employs TRBV5-5 and TRBJ2-5, with 12 bases matching TRBD2. Trimming removed 1 base from V and 5 bases from J; junction bases left unmatched: 9. Germline V gene lookup returns CDR1 SGHKS and CDR2 YYEKEE (reference sequence). The CDR3 is 17 amino acids. CDR3 amino acids: CASSLWASGGAWETQYF. CDR3 coding DNA: TGTGCCAGCAGCTTGTGGGCTAGCGGGGGGGCCTGGGAGACCCAGTACTTC.

The CDR3 reads CASSLAGVGRGFGYTF. The CDR3 DNA reads as TGCGCCAGCAGCTTGGCGGGTGTGGGACGAGGGTTCGGCTACACCTTC. V and J are TRBV5-1 and TRBJ1-2, with D perhaps TRBD1 (5 bases). The V and J ends lost 0 bases and 8 bases respectively, with 20 bases between them. In germline, CDR1 is SGHRS, CDR2 YFSETQ. CDR3 length equals 16 residues. Drawing the rest from reference TRBV5-1 and TRBJ1-2, the complete variable domain is KAGVTQTPRYLIKTRGQQVTLSCSPISGHRSVSWYQQTPGQGLQFLFEYFSETQRNKGNFPGRFSGRQFSNSRSEMNVSTLELGDSALYLCASSLAGVGRGFGYTFGSGTRLTVV.

The chain couples TRBV5-1 to TRBJ2-1, with 7 bases that match TRBD2. The V gene end was trimmed by 0 bases and the J gene end by 4 bases; junction bases not matched to a gene: 7. CDR1 and CDR2 from the germline V gene are SGHRS and YFSETQ. The CDR3 is 16 residues long. DNA for the CDR3: TGCGCCAGCAGCTTGGCGACGGGGGGAACGTACAATGAGCAGTTCTTC. It is translated as CASSLATGGTYNEQFF.

The chain has TRBV5-4 and TRBJ1-2; D might be TRBD1 (5 bases). Deletions cut 4 bases from V and 3 bases from J, with 19 bases between. The germline CDR1 and CDR2 sequences are SGHNT and YYREEE (reference sequence). The CDR3 sequence is 16 residues long. The CDR3 DNA reads as TGTGCCAGCAGCCACAGGTTCCACGAAAAGCACTATGGCTACACCTTC. Translated, it gives CASSHRFHEKHYGYTF.

Here the CDR3 reads CASLRGSGYTF. The CDR3 coding sequence is TGTGCCAGCCTCCGGGGGAGCGGCTACACCTTC. The chain uses TRBV6-5 and TRBJ1-2, with TRBD1 as a possible D gene (5 bases). CDR3 length: 11 residues. V shed 8 bases and J shed 8 bases, with 12 bases lying between them. Per the germline V gene, CDR1 is MNHEY and CDR2 is SVGAGI.

The chain couples TRBV19 to TRBJ1-5, with 9 bases aligning to TRBD1. V lost 5 bases to trimming and J lost 5 bases; unmatched junction nucleotides: 4. The V gene's germline CDR1 is LNHDA and CDR2 SQIVND (reference sequence). CDR3 length: 14 residues. The CDR3 loop reads CASSLDRGYQPQHF. CDR3 DNA sequence: TGTGCCAGTAGTTTGGACAGGGGATATCAGCCCCAGCATTTT.

This clone was detected once. The rearrangement uses TRBV6-5 and TRBJ1-2; D is ambiguous. The CDR3 totals 14 residues. The germline V gene has CDR1 MNHEY and CDR2 SVGAGI. The V gene lost 6 bases and the J gene lost 5 bases, with 16 bases spanning the gap. DNA of the CDR3: TGTGCCAGCAGCCACCACAGTAGCCCGTATGGCTACACCTTC. Protein sequence: CASSHHSSPYGYTF.

V usage is TRBV23-1 and J usage is TRBJ2-7, with TRBD1 matching 9 bases. TRBV23-1 is filed as an ORF, its function uncertain. The junction had 27 bases not matched to a gene; V was cut back by 11 bases and J by 1 base. The length of the CDR3 is 20 residues. The CDR3 protein is CAPTEGSYRGLGNESYEQYF. CDR3 nucleotide sequence: TGCGCCCCGACAGAGGGAAGCTACAGGGGGCTTGGGAATGAATCCTACGAGCAGTACTTC.

V gene TRBV30 combines with J gene TRBJ1-3; D is unclear. Per the germline V gene, CDR1 is GTSNPN and CDR2 is SVGIG (reference sequence). The V gene lost 4 bases and the J gene lost 0 bases, with 7 bases spanning the gap. This CDR3 contains 13 residues. The CDR3 reads CAWMTLSGNTIYF. CDR3 sequence (DNA): TGTGCCTGGATGACTCTCTCTGGAAACACCATATATTTT. Supplemented by reference TRBV30 and TRBJ1-3, the full variable domain reads SQTIHQWPATLVQPVGSPLSLECTVEGTSNPNLYWYRQAAGRGLQLLFYSVGIGQISSEVPQNLSASRPQDRQFILSSKKLLLSDSGFYLCAWMTLSGNTIYFGEGSWLTVV.

The rearrangement links TRBV10-3 to TRBJ1-5; possibly TRBD1 for D (5 bases). The CDR3 spans 14 residues. The germline V gene has CDR1 ENHRY and CDR2 SYGVKD. V gave up 5 bases and J gave up 4 bases, with 12 bases separating them. CDR3 region: CAISSGLKNQPQHF. CDR3 nucleotide sequence: TGTGCCATCAGTTCGGGACTCAAGAATCAGCCCCAGCATTTT.

Written as DNA, the CDR3 is TGTGCCAGCAGTAGGAAGGATAACTATGGCTACACCTTC. Protein sequence: CASSRKDNYGYTF. The chain links TRBV12-3 or TRBV12-4 to TRBJ1-2; D ambiguous. The ends were cut back, 5 bases at V and 1 base at J, with 8 bases in the middle. The CDR3 consists of 13 residues.

CDR3 sequence (DNA): TGTGCCAGCAGTTCGCTACCTAACAATGAGCAGTTCTTC. Protein: CASSSLPNNEQFF. The genes are TRBV27 and TRBJ2-1; D call uncertain. V lost 4 bases and J 5 bases, leaving 9 bases between the germline ends. This CDR3 spans 13 amino acids. Germline V CDR1 and CDR2: MNHEY, SMNVEV (reference sequence).

The rearrangement joins TRBV5-1 to TRBJ1-1; D might be TRBD1 (5 bases). The CDR3 has 13 amino acids. The germline gives CDR1 SGHRS, CDR2 YFSETQ. The V gene lost 4 bases and the J gene lost 2 bases, with 9 bases spanning the gap. The CDR3 bases are TGCGCCAGCAGCGCCACAGGTAACACTGAAGCTTTCTTT. This translates into CASSATGNTEAFF. The complete variable domain, with remaining parts taken from reference TRBV5-1 and TRBJ1-1, reads KAGVTQTPRYLIKTRGQQVTLSCSPISGHRSVSWYQQTPGQGLQFLFEYFSETQRNKGNFPGRFSGRQFSNSRSEMNVSTLELGDSALYLCASSATGNTEAFFGQGTRLTVV.

The table lists this clone with a count of one. A read error may account for a junction end that differs from germline. The V call is TRBV9, the J call TRBJ1-2; 10 bases line up with TRBD1. CDR1 is SGDLS and CDR2 is YYNGEE in the germline V gene. CDR3 length: 13 residues. This chain's CDR3 is CASSEGQGRRFSF. The CDR3 DNA is TGTGCCAGCAGCGAGGGACAGGGGCGGCGTTTCTCCTTC.

The J gene is TRBJ1-2, the V gene TRBV4-1, with 7 bases identical to TRBD1. With V trimmed by 3 bases and J by 4 bases, 11 bases remained unmatched. CDR3 size: 16 residues. Germline V gene data show CDR1 as MGHRA and CDR2 as YSYEKL. The CDR3 bases are TGCGCCAGCAGCCAGGACAGGACAGGTCCGGTCTATGGCTACACCTTC. Translated: CASSQDRTGPVYGYTF.

The chain is built from TRBV20-1 and TRBJ1-1, with a weak D call TRBD1 (6 bases). Trimming took off 3 bases at V and 1 base at J, with 9 bases between the two ends. The length of the CDR3 is 13 residues. CDR1 and CDR2 (germline): DFQATT, SNEGSKA (reference sequence). CDR3 nucleotides: TGCAGTGCTAGTATACAGGGGAACACTGAAGCTTTCTTT. Translated, it gives CSASIQGNTEAFF.

This clone was counted only a few times. The V call is TRBV2, the J call TRBJ1-3; D remains unclear. The CDR3 extends over 15 amino acids. Per germline, CDR1 SNHLY and CDR2 FYNNEI. V lost 1 base to trimming and J lost 2 bases, with 9 bases between them. CDR3 nucleotides: TGTGCCAGCAGTGAAGTCCCTCAGACTGGAAACACCATATATTTT. Its translation: CASSEVPQTGNTIYF.

V usage is TRBV7-2 and J usage is TRBJ2-2; 7 bases map to TRBD2. V trimming: 5 bases; J trimming: 0 bases; junction bases outside the gene matches: 12. Germline-derived CDR1 and CDR2 are SGHTA and FQGNSA. The CDR3 covers 18 residues. The CDR3 region is CASSPLPGGIANTGELFF. For the CDR3, the DNA is TGTGCCAGCAGCCCCTTGCCGGGAGGAATCGCGAACACCGGGGAGCTGTTTTTT. Full variable domain (rest looked up from reference TRBV7-2 and TRBJ2-2): GAGVSQSPSNKVTEKGKDVELRCDPISGHTALYWYRQSLGQGLEFLIYFQGNSAPDKSGLPSDRFSAERTGGSVSTLTIQRTQQEDSAVYLCASSPLPGGIANTGELFFGEGSRLTVL.

The V gene is TRBV12-3 or TRBV12-4, the J gene TRBJ2-3; D is uncertain. V was pared by 6 bases and J by 6 bases, with 10 bases between. The CDR3 covers 12 residues. CDR3 residues: CASSLPVDTQYF. The CDR3 DNA reads as TGTGCCAGCAGCCTCCCCGTGGATACGCAGTATTTT.

Of note for this clone: The sample holds other DNA sequences that translate to the same CDR3. The genes are TRBV18 and TRBJ1-1; maybe TRBD1 (6 bases). The CDR3 is 14 amino acids. V lost 3 bases and J lost 0, with 8 bases in between. The V gene's germline CDR1 is KGHSH and CDR2 LQKENI. Here the CDR3 reads CASSPDRMNTEAFF. The CDR3 region has the DNA TGTGCCAGCTCACCCGACAGGATGAACACTGAAGCTTTCTTT.

This clone showed up just once. The chain joins TRBV25-1 to TRBJ1-4, with D possibly being TRBD1 (5 bases). Germline CDR1 and CDR2: MGHDK and SYGVNS. The CDR3 covers 15 residues. The V and J ends lost 5 bases and 4 bases respectively, with 14 bases between them. CDR3 residues: CASSLGGGINEKLFF. The CDR3 DNA reads TGTGCCAGCAGTCTGGGGGGAGGGATTAATGAAAAACTGTTTTTT.

This clone was detected a few times. Here the CDR3 reads CASSQAPSGQGENEQYF. The CDR3, as DNA: TGCGCCAGCAGCCAAGCCCCATCCGGACAGGGCGAAAACGAGCAGTACTTC. This chain links TRBV4-1 with TRBJ2-7; 8 bases match TRBD1. With 1 base clipped from V and 5 bases from J, the junction kept 13 bases outside the gene matches. CDR3 length: 17 residues. Germline V gene lookup returns CDR1 MGHRA and CDR2 YSYEKL.

J is TRBJ2-1 and V is TRBV7-9; either TRBD1 or TRBD2 may fit D (5 bases each). CDR3 size: 13 residues. V was pared by 4 bases and J by 13 bases, with 17 bases between. Germline CDR1 reads SEHNR; CDR2 reads FQNEAQ (reference sequence). The CDR3, as DNA: TGTGCCAGCAGCTGGTCCGGGGCGGGTCTTCAGTTCTTC. Translating gives CASSWSGAGLQFF.

The chain has TRBV6-5 and TRBJ1-1; D is uncertain. Germline V gene data show CDR1 as MNHEY and CDR2 as SVGAGI. The CDR3 is 13 residues long. Deletions cut 2 bases from V and 4 bases from J, with 8 bases between. For the CDR3, the DNA is TGTGCCAGCAGTTACGTTGCGGGCACTGAAGCTTTCTTT. Translated, it gives CASSYVAGTEAFF.

The chain links TRBV27 to TRBJ2-1, with D maybe TRBD2 (6 bases). In germline, CDR1 is MNHEY, CDR2 SMNVEV (reference sequence). V lost 2 bases, J lost 11 bases, and 16 bases lay in between. The CDR3 sequence is 14 residues long. CDR3: CASSLGGLVPKQFF. CDR3 nucleotides: TGTGCCAGCAGTTTAGGGGGACTGGTTCCCAAGCAGTTCTTC.

The chain employs TRBV4-2 and TRBJ2-1; 10 bases are a match to TRBD2. V trimming: 0 bases; J trimming: 9 bases; junction bases outside the gene matches: 2. Germline V gene data show CDR1 as LGHNA and CDR2 as YNFKEQ. The CDR3 has 14 residues. The CDR3 DNA follows: TGTGCCAGCAGCCAAGATTGGACTAGCGGTGAGCAGTTCTTC. Amino acids: CASSQDWTSGEQFF.

This clone occurred once. V gene TRBV5-1 combines with J gene TRBJ1-5, with 8 bases matching TRBD1. CDR1 SGHRS and CDR2 YFSETQ come from the germline V gene. With V trimmed by 2 bases and J by 6 bases, 4 bases remained unmatched. CDR3 length: 14 amino acids. CDR3 in DNA: TGCGCCAGCAGCTTACAGGGGGACGGTCAGCCCCAGCATTTT. Protein sequence: CASSLQGDGQPQHF.